This entry is about one T cell receptor beta chain. What this receptor recognizes is not known. It has no much larger one-base neighbor in the sample; base qualities were not kept. This sample is drawn from a study of blood T cell repertoires in COVID-19 (dated by TCRdb to 2020 to 2022). Context from the whole study: Collaborator samples came from the United States, Italy and Spain and covered acute and convalescent phases of COVID-19. Samples came from the ongoing ImmuneRACE study (first 160 participants) plus 1,254 subjects from 6 global collaborators. Sample metadata almost always included a de-identified subject ID, COVID-19 status, age in years and sex. Subjects who had been exposed to COVID-19, were actively infected with it, or had recovered from it provided the deeply sampled blood TCRbeta repertoires that made up the dataset. The prospective study material was composed of cDNA or gDNA derived from T cells, B-cell-depleted T cells, or PBMCs. The repertoires were released in a freely available public database meant as a resource for research on the immune response to SARS-CoV-2. Where available, HLA class I and class II types were taken from metadata supplied by the sample provider and were not determined by assay-based typing.

Results and caveats for the whole study, not just this receptor: How much clinical and demographic metadata was included differed by source and by participant, and the metadata was provided uncurated.

Collaborating institutions collected whole blood in K2EDTA tubes following their own protocols. For TCRbeta analysis, collaborators shipped samples in one of three forms: frozen whole blood, isolated PBMCs, or DNA extracted from either of those sample types. The immunoSEQ Assay, a bias-controlled multiplex PCR, was used to amplify TCRbeta CDR3 regions from genomic DNA. Processing in the source paper ran as follows. The number of nucleated cells in each sample was estimated from the amplification of reference gene primers within the assay. To quantify the absolute abundance of each unique TCRbeta CDR3 rearrangement, sequence reads were collapsed and filtered. Productive Simpson clonality was computed per sample as the square root of Simpson's diversity index over productive rearrangements. TCRdb mirrors the immuneACCESS table, restricted to in-frame sequences. Some clones are absent from its copies; in checked studies, under half trace to an unresolved V gene, and the reason for the others is unknown. V, J and clone size were drawn from that table, and D and trimming were deduced from the DNA. The sample yields 130,000 to 150,000 clones; about 85% were counted once. 2.6% of the sample is held by the ten biggest clonotypes.

Counted from cysteine to phenylalanine, this CDR3 has 13 amino acids. The only DNA kept is the CDR3, 39 bases in frame from the first base. In the germline V gene (reference sequence), CDR1 corresponds to GTSNPN and CDR2 to SVGIG. The V end loses 0 bases and the J end loses 8 bases, and a stretch of 13 bases separates them. The TCR sequence derives from a human donor with acute or convalescent COVID-19. The donor label of this sample is uncertain. This sequence uses TRBV30 and TRBJ1-2, and TRBD1 may be the D gene, going by 5 matching bases. What was sequenced was peripheral blood. The CDR3 has the sequence CAWSVTGGMGYTF. The DNA reads as follows: TGTGCCTGGAGTGTGACGGGGGGTATGGGCTACACCTTC.